This T cell receptor (beta chain) was observed in a study of post-analysis software for immune sequencing data. Overall study context: Included courses were relapsing-remitting and secondary progressive multiple sclerosis; progressive-relapsing multiple sclerosis was also included.

The CDR3 has 16 residues. Germline CDR1 SGDLS, CDR2 YYNGEE. cDNA libraries for TCR beta contained unique molecular identifiers. A population of roughly 0.85 to 10 million T cells gave rise to roughly 500,000 cDNA molecules. One entry per CDR3 protein results from TCRdb running MiXCR on the PCR reads. The table includes roughly 540,000 distinct CDR3 sequences, 30% to 40% detected once. The study's findings and limits: With TRBV5-6, TRBV5-1 and TRBV20-1 included, 4 or 5 TRBV segments were more frequent in patients than in controls. Controls had significantly higher normalized Chao1 diversity than multiple sclerosis patients. Strong co-clustering by F measure linked samples that shared a preparation batch.

With respect to this clonotype: The antigen is unknown.

Sequencing was done on a sample of blood. V usage is TRBV9 and J usage is TRBJ2-5; 14 bases fit TRBD2. The end of the DNA fits TRBJ2-1 better, so the J call may be wrong. The sequence was obtained from a girl aged 2-17 years with multiple sclerosis. As DNA, the CDR3 is TGTGCCAGCAGCGTCGGGACTAGCGGGGGCCAAGAGACCCAGTTCTTC. Its protein product is CASSVGTSGGQETQFF.